This T cell receptor beta chain was sequenced during a study of T cell responses to AZD1222 COVID-19 vaccine. Regarding this clone: The antigen is not known.

Per the germline V gene, CDR1 is LNHNV and CDR2 is YYDKDF (reference sequence). J was trimmed by 9 bases and V by 3 bases; bases with no gene match: 13. CDR3 size: 16 residues. The assay was immunoSEQ multiplex PCR, and TCRdb's table has in-frame clones only and misses some. The sample carries 150,000 to 200,000 clones, just over 90% recorded once. Study-level results: Regions 160-218 and 743-854 held dominance among vaccine-associated CD4 TCRs, which spanned spike.

The sample was peripheral blood, taken on day 0 of AZD1222 vaccination. This clonotype was sampled from an adult in good health. This chain uses TRBV15 with TRBJ2-1, with 8 bases that match TRBD2. The CDR3 here is CATSRDAGGIFGEQFF. The CDR3 coding sequence is TGTGCCACCAGCAGGGATGCGGGGGGCATCTTCGGTGAGCAGTTCTTC.